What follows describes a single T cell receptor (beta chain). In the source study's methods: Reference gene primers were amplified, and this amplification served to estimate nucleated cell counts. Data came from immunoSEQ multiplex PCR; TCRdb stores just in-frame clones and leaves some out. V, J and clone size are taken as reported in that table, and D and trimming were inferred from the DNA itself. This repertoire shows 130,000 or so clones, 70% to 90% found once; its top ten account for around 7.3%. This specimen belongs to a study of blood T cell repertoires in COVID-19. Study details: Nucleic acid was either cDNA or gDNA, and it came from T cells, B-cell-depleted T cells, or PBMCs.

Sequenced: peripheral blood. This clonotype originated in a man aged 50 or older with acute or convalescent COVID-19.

The chain's CDR3 is CASSEDRFGEYNEQFF. CDR3 DNA sequence: TGTGCCAGCAGTGAAGATCGTTTTGGAGAGTACAATGAGCAGTTCTTC. The J gene is TRBJ2-1, the V gene TRBV25-1; D not certain. V dropped 2 bases and J dropped 4 bases, with 15 bases sitting between them. Germline V lookup: CDR1 MGHDK, CDR2 SYGVNS. The CDR3 covers 16 residues.